The next 15 T cell receptor beta chains were all read from a single sample in a study of identical twins. Via MiXCR, TCRdb re-called the 5' RACE reads, giving one row per CDR3 protein. The data contain about 890,000 distinct CDR3 sequences, roughly an eighth of them singletons. In addition, the sample was reused for a study of yellow fever vaccine responses in identical twins.

Sequenced: PBMCs. The receptors derive from a woman between 18 and 29 years old in good health.

V gene TRBV5-1 combines with J gene TRBJ1-1; D is possibly TRBD1 (5 bases). Germline CDR1 and CDR2: SGHRS and YFSETQ. The V and J ends lost 2 bases and 0 bases respectively, with 17 bases between them. The CDR3 consists of 17 residues. CDR3 bases: TGCGCCAGCAGCTTATCGGGACTGACTGCACTGAACACTGAAGCTTTCTTT. It yields the protein CASSLSGLTALNTEAFF.

The chain has TRBV18 and TRBJ2-1; 11 nucleotides align to TRBD2. Germline values: CDR1 KGHSH, CDR2 LQKENI. Trimming took 3 bases from V and 1 from J; bases not matched to a gene: 5. This CDR3 is 17 amino acids long. The CDR3 sequence is CASSPLLAGGSYNEQFF. The CDR3 nucleotides read TGTGCCAGCTCACCTTTGTTAGCGGGAGGGTCCTACAATGAGCAGTTCTTC.

This chain uses TRBV7-9 with TRBJ2-2; no definite D call. V was shortened by 5 bases and J by 9 bases, with 16 bases between the two germline ends. Per germline, CDR1 SEHNR and CDR2 FQNEAQ (reference sequence). The CDR3 contains 14 residues. CDR3 sequence reads: CASSPRPSYRELFF. In nucleotides, the CDR3 is TGTGCCAGCAGCCCCCGACCAAGTTACAGGGAGCTGTTTTTT.

This clonotype has a handful of counts. This chain uses TRBV20-1 with TRBJ1-3; the match to TRBD1 covers 9 bases. Germline CDR1 and CDR2: DFQATT and SNEGSKA (reference sequence). The CDR3 loop spans 16 amino acids. J lost 3 bases, V lost 1 base, and 7 bases had no gene match. The CDR3 sequence: CSARGTGTGYGNTIYF. DNA for the CDR3: TGCAGTGCTAGAGGGACCGGGACAGGGTATGGAAACACCATATATTTT.

This clonotype was detected a few times. The chain carries TRBV5-1 and TRBJ1-2; D is undetermined. From germline, CDR1 is SGHRS and CDR2 YFSETQ. Deletions cut 0 bases from V and 4 bases from J, with 10 bases between. The length of the CDR3 is 14 residues. CDR3 amino acids: CASSLADGLYGYTF. CDR3 sequence (DNA): TGCGCCAGCAGCTTGGCGGACGGCCTCTATGGCTACACCTTC.

This clonotype was seen only a few times. The CDR3 coding sequence is TGTGCCAGCGGCAGGGGGCAGTGGAATTCACCCCTCCACTTT. Its protein product is CASGRGQWNSPLHF. The chain couples TRBV25-1 to TRBJ1-6; 8 bases match TRBD1. Trimming removed 8 bases from V and 7 bases from J; junction bases left unmatched: 7. Germline V gene lookup returns CDR1 MGHDK and CDR2 SYGVNS. The CDR3 runs 14 residues.

The V and J genes are TRBV2 and TRBJ1-1; no firm D call. The germline V gene encodes CDR1 SNHLY and CDR2 FYNNEI. V lost 6 bases and J lost 0, with 11 bases in between. The CDR3 length is 14 residues. The DNA of the CDR3 is TGTGCCAGCAGGACGACCCGTCTGAACACTGAAGCTTTCTTT. Residues: CASRTTRLNTEAFF.

The J gene is TRBJ2-3, the V gene TRBV15; the match to TRBD1 covers 7 bases. The CDR3 length is 14 residues. Germline V gives CDR1 LNHNV, CDR2 YYDKDF (reference sequence). After removal of 3 bases from V and 5 bases from J, the junction contained 5 bases not matched to a gene. The chain's CDR3 is CATSSDREKDTQYF. Here the CDR3 DNA reads TGTGCCACCAGCAGTGACAGGGAGAAAGATACGCAGTATTTT.

This clonotype was counted between two and nine times. This chain uses TRBV10-3 with TRBJ2-5; 12 bases map to TRBD2. This CDR3 has 14 residues. Germline trimming cut 6 bases from V and 4 bases from J; bases unmatched to any gene: 3. Germline V gives CDR1 ENHRY, CDR2 SYGVKD. This CDR3 reads CAIRAGLAGETQYF. The CDR3 DNA is TGTGCCATCAGGGCGGGACTAGCGGGAGAGACCCAGTACTTC.

J is TRBJ2-2 and V is TRBV25-1; 7 bases fit TRBD1. The CDR3 spans 14 residues. Germline CDR1 is MGHDK and CDR2 is SYGVNS. After removal of 4 bases from V and 5 bases from J, the junction contained 4 bases not matched to a gene. As DNA, the CDR3 is TGTGCCAGCAGTGGGGACAGCTGGACCGGGGAGCTGTTTTTT. Protein sequence: CASSGDSWTGELFF.

The sample holds many counts of this clonotype. The chain combines TRBV3-1 with TRBJ2-7, with TRBD2 identical over 10 bases. J lost 3 bases, V lost 5 bases, and 7 bases had no gene match. The CDR3 is 15 amino acids. Germline assignment: CDR1 LGHDT and CDR2 YNNKEL (reference sequence). The CDR3 here is CASSAPGTSDYEQYF. In DNA, the CDR3 is TGTGCCAGCAGCGCCCCCGGGACTAGCGACTACGAGCAGTACTTC.

This clonotype was found a few times. This sequence joins TRBV5-1 and TRBJ2-5; a weak D match, TRBD1 (6 bases). This CDR3 spans 13 amino acids. Germline V gene data show CDR1 as SGHRS and CDR2 as YFSETQ. V lost 3 bases, J lost 0 bases, and 6 bases lay in between. CDR3 residues: CASSWTDQETQYF. The CDR3 DNA reads as TGCGCCAGCAGCTGGACAGACCAAGAGACCCAGTACTTC.

This sequence joins TRBV12-3 or TRBV12-4 and TRBJ2-1; tentative D call: TRBD2 (6 bases). V lost 7 bases to trimming and J lost 2 bases, with 15 bases between them. This CDR3 has 15 residues. CDR3 in DNA: TGTGCCAGCACGGGAGTGGCGGGACCCTACAATGAGCAGTTCTTC. Translating gives CASTGVAGPYNEQFF.

This clonotype turned up a few times. The chain carries TRBV2 and TRBJ1-1, with D unresolved. V was shortened by 1 base and J by 5 bases, with 5 bases between the two germline ends. This CDR3 spans 12 amino acids. CDR1 and CDR2 (germline): SNHLY, FYNNEI. The CDR3 nucleotides read TGTGCCAGCAGTGAAGGGAGAACTGAAGCTTTCTTT. As protein: CASSEGRTEAFF.

As to this clonotype: This could be a read error, since a much larger clone is one nucleotide away. This chain uses TRBV15 with TRBJ2-5; D might be TRBD2 (6 bases). Germline V CDR1 and CDR2: LNHNV, YYDKDF (reference sequence). The CDR3 extends over 16 amino acids. The ends were cut back, 2 bases at V and 2 bases at J, with 15 bases in the middle. The CDR3 sequence is CATSRPRGGFQETQYF. The CDR3 coding sequence is TGTGCCACCAGCAGACCGAGGGGAGGCTTTCAAGAGACCCAGTACTTC.